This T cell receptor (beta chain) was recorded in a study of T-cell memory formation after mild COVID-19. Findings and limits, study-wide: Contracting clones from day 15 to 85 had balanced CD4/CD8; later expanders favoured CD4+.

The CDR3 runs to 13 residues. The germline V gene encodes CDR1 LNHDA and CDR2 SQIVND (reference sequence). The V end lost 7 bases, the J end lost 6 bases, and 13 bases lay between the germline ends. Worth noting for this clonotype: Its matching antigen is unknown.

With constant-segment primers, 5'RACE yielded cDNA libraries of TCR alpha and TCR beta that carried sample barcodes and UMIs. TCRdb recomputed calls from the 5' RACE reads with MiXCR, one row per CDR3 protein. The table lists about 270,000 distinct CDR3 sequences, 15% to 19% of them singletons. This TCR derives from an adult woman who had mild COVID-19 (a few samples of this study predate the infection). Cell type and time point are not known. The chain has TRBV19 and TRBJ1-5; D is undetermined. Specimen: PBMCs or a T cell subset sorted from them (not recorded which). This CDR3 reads CASTPYRGQPQHF. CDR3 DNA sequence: TGTGCCAGTACCCCATACCGGGGTCAGCCCCAGCATTTT.